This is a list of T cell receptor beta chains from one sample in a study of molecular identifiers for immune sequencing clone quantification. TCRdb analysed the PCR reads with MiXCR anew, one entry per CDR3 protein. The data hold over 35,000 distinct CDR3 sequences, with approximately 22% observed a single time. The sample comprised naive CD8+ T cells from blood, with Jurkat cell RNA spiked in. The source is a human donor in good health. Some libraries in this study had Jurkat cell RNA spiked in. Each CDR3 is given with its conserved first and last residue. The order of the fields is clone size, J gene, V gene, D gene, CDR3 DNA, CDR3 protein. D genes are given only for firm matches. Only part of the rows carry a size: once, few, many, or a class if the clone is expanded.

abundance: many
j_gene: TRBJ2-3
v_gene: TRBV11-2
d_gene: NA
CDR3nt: TGTGCCAGCAGCCAGACACCCCTGGGGGCTACAGATACGCAGTATTTT
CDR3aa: CASSQTPLGATDTQYF

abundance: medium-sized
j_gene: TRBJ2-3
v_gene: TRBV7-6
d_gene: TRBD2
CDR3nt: TGTGCCAGCAGCTCGGGACTAGCGGAGCCCACAGATACGCAGTATTTT
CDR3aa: CASSSGLAEPTDTQYF

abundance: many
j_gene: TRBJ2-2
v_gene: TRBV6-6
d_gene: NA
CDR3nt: TGTGCCAGCAGTTATAGCGTACCGAACACCGGGGAGCTGTTTTTT
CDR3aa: CASSYSVPNTGELFF

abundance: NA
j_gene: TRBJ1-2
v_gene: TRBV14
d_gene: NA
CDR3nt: TGTGCCAGCAGCCGTAGCCAGGCCTATGGCTACACCTTC
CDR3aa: CASSRSQAYGYTF

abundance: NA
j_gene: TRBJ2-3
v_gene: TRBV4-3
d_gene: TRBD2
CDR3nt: TGCGCCAGCAGCCAAGATCTGCTAGCGGGGAATATAGATACGCAGTATTTT
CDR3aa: CASSQDLLAGNIDTQYF

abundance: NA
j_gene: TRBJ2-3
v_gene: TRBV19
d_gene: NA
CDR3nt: TGTGCCAGTAGTATCTCAAGCGGGTCATTGGTAGATACACAGTATTTT
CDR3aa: CASSISSGSLVDTQYF

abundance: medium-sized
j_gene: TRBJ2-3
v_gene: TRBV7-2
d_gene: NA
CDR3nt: TGTGCCAGCAGCCTAGAAGATGCGGGTCTGATTACAGATACGCAGTATTTT
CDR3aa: CASSLEDAGLITDTQYF

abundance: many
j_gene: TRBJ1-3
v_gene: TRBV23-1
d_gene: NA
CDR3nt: TGCGCCAGCAGCCATCGGACTGCTGGAAACACCATATATTTT
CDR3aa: CASSHRTAGNTIYF

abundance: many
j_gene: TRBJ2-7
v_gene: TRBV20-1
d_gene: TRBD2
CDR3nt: TGCAGTGCCCACCCTAGCGGGGGGTACGAGCAGTACTTC
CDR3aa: CSAHPSGGYEQYF

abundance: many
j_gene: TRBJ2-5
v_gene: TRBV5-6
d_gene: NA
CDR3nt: TGTGCCAGCAGCTTGGCCCTGGACACACAAGAGACCCAGTACTTC
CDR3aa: CASSLALDTQETQYF

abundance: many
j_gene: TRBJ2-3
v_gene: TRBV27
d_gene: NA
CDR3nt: TGTGCCAGCAGTTTTCGAGCGGAGCACACAGATACGCAGTATTTT
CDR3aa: CASSFRAEHTDTQYF

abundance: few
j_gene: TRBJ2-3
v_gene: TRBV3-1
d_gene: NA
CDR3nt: TGTGCCAGCAGCCATGAGACGGACACAGATACGCAGTATTTT
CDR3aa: CASSHETDTDTQYF

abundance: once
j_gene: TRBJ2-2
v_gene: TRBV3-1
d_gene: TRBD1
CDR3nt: TGTGCCAGCAGCCCCTGGACAGGGGAGAACACCGGGAAGCTGTTTTTT
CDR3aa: CASSPWTGENTGKLFF

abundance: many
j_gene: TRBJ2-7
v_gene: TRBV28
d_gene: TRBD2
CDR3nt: TGTGCCAGCAGTTTAGCCCACACTAGCGGGAGTTACTACGAGCAGTACTTC
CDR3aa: CASSLAHTSGSYYEQYF

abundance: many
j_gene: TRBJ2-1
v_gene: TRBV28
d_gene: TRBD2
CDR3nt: TGTGCCAGCAGTTTCCTTCTAGCGGGGAGTGCCGATGAGCAGTTCTTC
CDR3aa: CASSFLLAGSADEQFF

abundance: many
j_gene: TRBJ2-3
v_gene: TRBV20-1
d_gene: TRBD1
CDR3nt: TGCAGTGCTTCACAACCGGGACAGGGGGCTCATTCCTGGACCGGCGCCCATAATACGCAGTATTTT
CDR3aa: CSASQPGQGAHSWTGAHNTQYF

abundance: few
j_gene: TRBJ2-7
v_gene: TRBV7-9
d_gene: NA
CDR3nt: TGTGCCAGCAGCAACCTTTCGCGGAACGAGCAGTACTTC
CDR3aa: CASSNLSRNEQYF

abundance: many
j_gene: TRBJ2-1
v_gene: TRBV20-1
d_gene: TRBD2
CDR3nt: TGCAGTGCTAGAGATTGGGAACTAGCGGGGGCCAACAATGAGCAGTTCTTC
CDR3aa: CSARDWELAGANNEQFF

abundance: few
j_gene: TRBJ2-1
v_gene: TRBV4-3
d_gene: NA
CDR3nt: TGCGCCAGCAGCCAAGATCAGGACCCCTACAATGAGCAGTTCTTC
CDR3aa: CASSQDQDPYNEQFF

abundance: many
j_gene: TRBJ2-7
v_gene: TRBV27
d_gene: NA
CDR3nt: TGTGCCAGCAGTTTATCGCGGCGGTACGAGCAGTACTTC
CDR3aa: CASSLSRRYEQYF

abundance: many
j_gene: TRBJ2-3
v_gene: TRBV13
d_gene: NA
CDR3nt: TGTGCCAGCAGCAACGACAGATTAAACACAGATACGCAGTATTTT
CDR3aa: CASSNDRLNTDTQYF

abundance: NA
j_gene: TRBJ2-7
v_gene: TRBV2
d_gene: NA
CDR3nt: TGTGCCAGTCGGACTGGCTCCTACGAGCAGTACTTC
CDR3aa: CASRTGSYEQYF